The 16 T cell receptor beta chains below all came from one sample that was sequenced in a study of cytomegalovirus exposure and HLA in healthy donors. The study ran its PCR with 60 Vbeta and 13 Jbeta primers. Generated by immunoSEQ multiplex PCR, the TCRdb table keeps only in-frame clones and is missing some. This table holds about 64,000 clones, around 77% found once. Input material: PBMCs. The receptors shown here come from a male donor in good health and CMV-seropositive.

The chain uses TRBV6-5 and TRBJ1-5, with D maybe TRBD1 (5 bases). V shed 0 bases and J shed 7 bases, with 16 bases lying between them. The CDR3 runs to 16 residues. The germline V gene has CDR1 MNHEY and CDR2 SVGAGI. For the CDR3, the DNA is TGTGCCAGCAGTTACTCGGCGGGACCCGGGGTACAGCCCCAGCATTTT. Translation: CASSYSAGPGVQPQHF.

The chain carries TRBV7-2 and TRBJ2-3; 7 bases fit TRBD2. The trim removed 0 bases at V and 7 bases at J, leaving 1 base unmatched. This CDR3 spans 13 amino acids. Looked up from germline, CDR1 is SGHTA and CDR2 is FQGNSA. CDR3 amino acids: CASSLAGGNTQYF. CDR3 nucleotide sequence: TGTGCCAGCAGCTTAGCGGGGGGGAATACGCAGTATTTT.

The CDR3 region is CASSPTDRGNYEQYF. The DNA for the CDR3 is TGTGCCAGCAGCCCGACAGACAGGGGGAACTACGAGCAGTACTTC. The chain couples TRBV7-6 to TRBJ2-7; the match to TRBD1 covers 9 bases. V shed 5 bases, J shed 3 bases, and the junction held 8 bases outside the gene matches. Germline CDR1 SGHVS, CDR2 FNYEAQ. The CDR3 length is 15 residues.

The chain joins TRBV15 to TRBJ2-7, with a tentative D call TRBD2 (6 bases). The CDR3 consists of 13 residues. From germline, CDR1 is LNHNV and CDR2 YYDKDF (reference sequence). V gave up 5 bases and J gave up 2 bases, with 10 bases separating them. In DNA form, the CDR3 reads TGTGCCACCAGCCGGCCGGGGGCCTACGAGCAGTACTTC. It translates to CATSRPGAYEQYF.

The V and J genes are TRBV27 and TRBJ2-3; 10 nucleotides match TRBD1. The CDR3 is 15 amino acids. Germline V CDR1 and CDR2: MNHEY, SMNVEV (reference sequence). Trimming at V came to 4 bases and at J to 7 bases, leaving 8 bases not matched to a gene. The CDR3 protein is CASSYEDRGFHTQYF. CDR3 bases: TGTGCCAGCAGTTATGAGGACAGGGGGTTCCATACGCAGTATTTT.

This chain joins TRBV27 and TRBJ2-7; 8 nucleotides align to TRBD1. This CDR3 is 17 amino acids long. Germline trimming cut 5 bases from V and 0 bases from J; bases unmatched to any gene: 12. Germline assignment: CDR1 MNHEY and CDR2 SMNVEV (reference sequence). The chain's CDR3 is CASSPQGGTGFSYEQYF. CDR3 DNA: TGTGCCAGCAGTCCCCAAGGCGGGACAGGATTCTCCTACGAGCAGTACTTC.

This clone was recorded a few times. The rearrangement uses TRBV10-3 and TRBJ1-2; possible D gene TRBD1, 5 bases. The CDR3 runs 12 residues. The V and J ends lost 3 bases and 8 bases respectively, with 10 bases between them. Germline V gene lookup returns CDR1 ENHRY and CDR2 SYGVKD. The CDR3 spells CAISDAGIGYTF. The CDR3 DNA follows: TGTGCCATCAGTGACGCAGGGATCGGCTACACCTTC.

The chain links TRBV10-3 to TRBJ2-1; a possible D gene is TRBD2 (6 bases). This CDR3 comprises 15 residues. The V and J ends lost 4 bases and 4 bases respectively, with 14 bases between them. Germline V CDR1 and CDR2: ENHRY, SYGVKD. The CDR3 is CAISVRLVGYNEQFF. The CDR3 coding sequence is TGTGCCATCAGTGTACGACTAGTAGGTTACAATGAGCAGTTCTTC.

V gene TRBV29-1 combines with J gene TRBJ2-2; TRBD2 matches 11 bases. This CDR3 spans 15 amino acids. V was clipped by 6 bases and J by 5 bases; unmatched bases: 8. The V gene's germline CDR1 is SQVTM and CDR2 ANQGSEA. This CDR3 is CSVNTGTSGTGELFF. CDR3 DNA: TGCAGCGTAAACACCGGGACTAGCGGTACCGGGGAGCTGTTTTTT.

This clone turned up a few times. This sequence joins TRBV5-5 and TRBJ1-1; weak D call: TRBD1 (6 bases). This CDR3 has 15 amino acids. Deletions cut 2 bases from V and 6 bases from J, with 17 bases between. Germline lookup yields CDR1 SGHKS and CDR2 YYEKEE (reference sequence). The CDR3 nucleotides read TGTGCCAGCAGCTTCCTACAGGGCATGTTGGCTGAAGCTTTCTTT. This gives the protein CASSFLQGMLAEAFF.

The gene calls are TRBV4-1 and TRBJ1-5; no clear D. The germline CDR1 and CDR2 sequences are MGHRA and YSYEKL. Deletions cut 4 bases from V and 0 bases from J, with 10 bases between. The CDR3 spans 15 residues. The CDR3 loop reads CASSRKGDSNQPQHF. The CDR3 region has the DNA TGCGCCAGCAGCCGTAAGGGAGATAGCAATCAGCCCCAGCATTTT.

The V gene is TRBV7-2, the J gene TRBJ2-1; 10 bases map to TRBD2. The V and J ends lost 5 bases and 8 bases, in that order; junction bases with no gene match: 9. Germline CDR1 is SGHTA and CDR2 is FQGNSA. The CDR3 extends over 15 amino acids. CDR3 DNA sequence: TGTGCCAGCAGCCCAGCGGGGGGGGCTTCTTATGAGCAGTTCTTC. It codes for CASSPAGGASYEQFF.

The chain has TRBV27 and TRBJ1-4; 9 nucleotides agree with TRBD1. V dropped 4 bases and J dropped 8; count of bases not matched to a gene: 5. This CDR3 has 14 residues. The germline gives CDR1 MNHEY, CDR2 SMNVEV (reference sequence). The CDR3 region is CASSSGTGYEKLFF. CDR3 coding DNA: TGTGCCAGCAGTTCCGGGACAGGGTACGAAAAACTGTTTTTT.

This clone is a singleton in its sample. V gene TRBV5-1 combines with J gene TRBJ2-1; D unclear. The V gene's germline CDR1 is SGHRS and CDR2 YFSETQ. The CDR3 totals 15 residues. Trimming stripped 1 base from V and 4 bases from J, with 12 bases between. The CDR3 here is CASSLYYKNYNEQFF. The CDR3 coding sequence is TGCGCCAGCAGCTTGTACTACAAGAATTACAATGAGCAGTTCTTC.

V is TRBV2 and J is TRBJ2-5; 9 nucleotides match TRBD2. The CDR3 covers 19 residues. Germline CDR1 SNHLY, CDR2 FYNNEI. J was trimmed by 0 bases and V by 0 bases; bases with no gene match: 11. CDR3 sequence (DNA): TGTGCCAGCAGTGAAGCGCTTAGTAGCGGGGGATATCACCAAGAGACCCAGTACTTC. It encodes CASSEALSSGGYHQETQYF.

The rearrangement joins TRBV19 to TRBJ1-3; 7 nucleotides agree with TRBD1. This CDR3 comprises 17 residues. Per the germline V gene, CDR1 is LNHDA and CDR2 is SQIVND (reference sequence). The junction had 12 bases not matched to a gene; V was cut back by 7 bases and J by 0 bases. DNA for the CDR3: TGTGCCAGTACCCTCCTGACAGGGTGGGTCTCTGGAAACACCATATATTTT. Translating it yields CASTLLTGWVSGNTIYF.